The clone carrying this T cell receptor beta chain was recorded a few times. The antigen is unknown. The PCR contained 60 Vbeta and 13 Jbeta primers. The table came from immunoSEQ multiplex PCR; TCRdb's copy has only in-frame clones and leaves some out. The sample includes 150,000 to 200,000 clones, about 87% of them seen just once. This sample was included in a study of cytomegalovirus exposure and HLA in healthy donors. Whole-study context: From roughly 180 million T cells, an earlier analysis saw under 140 million unique TCR beta sequences.

General study points: Reportedly, fewer N-insertions than the 666-donor mean appeared in an Asian-associated ancestry cluster in a later analysis. In a later analysis, across HLA loci, associated TCR counts were highest for DRB1, lowest for HLA-C. The classifier reportedly diagnosed cytomegalovirus status with high sensitivity and specificity.

Trimming took off 3 bases at V and 2 bases at J, with 17 bases between the two ends. The CDR3 extends over 17 amino acids. From germline, CDR1 is KGHSH and CDR2 LQKENI. The genes are TRBV18 and TRBJ1-3, with TRBD1 as a possible D gene (6 bases). The TCR sequence derives from a woman under 30 in good health and CMV-seronegative. Sequencing used PBMCs. As DNA, the CDR3 is TGTGCCAGCTCACCTCCCACAGGGCTTTTTCCTGGAAACACCATATATTTT. Amino acid sequence: CASSPPTGLFPGNTIYF.